Following are 6 T cell receptor beta chains from one sample sequenced in a study of beta chain features in type 1 diabetes. Expressed TCRB transcripts were sequenced, since all the RNA that had been isolated was reverse transcribed. Sequencing was performed with immunoSEQ multiplex PCR; in TCRdb, only in-frame clones are kept and a portion is missing. The sample has 200,000 to 300,000 clones, around 68% seen once. Sequencing was done on a sample of naive CD4+ T cells from blood. These receptors originate from a man aged 30 to 45 in good health.

The chain has TRBV28 and TRBJ2-6; the match to TRBD1 covers 7 bases. The CDR3 totals 16 residues. Germline trimming cut 5 bases from V and 0 bases from J; bases unmatched to any gene: 4. Germline CDR1 reads MDHEN; CDR2 reads SYDVKM. DNA for the CDR3: TGTGCCAGCAGTCCCGGGACAGACTCTGGGGCCAACGTCCTGACTTTC. Translation: CASSPGTDSGANVLTF. The full variable domain, rest sourced from reference TRBV28 and TRBJ2-6, is DVKVTQSSRYLVKRTGEKVFLECVQDMDHENMFWYRQDPGLGLRLIYFSYDVKMKEKGDIPEGYSVSREKKERFSLILESASTNQTSMYLCASSPGTDSGANVLTFGAGSRLTVL.

This clone was observed once. The chain couples TRBV30 to TRBJ2-2; D is ambiguous. This CDR3 is 12 amino acids long. Germline V gives CDR1 GTSNPN, CDR2 SVGIG (reference sequence). V was trimmed by 1 base and J by 10 bases, leaving 10 bases between them. Here the CDR3 DNA reads TGTGCCTGGAGTGGACTCGGACCGGAGCTGTTTTTT. It specifies CAWSGLGPELFF.

This rearrangement joins TRBV30 to TRBJ2-1, with D uncertain. CDR3 length: 13 amino acids. The V gene's germline CDR1 is GTSNPN and CDR2 SVGIG (reference sequence). Trimming removed 1 base at V and 3 bases at J, with 7 bases between. CDR3 region: CAWSESLYNEQFF. For the CDR3, the DNA is TGTGCCTGGAGTGAAAGTCTCTACAATGAGCAGTTCTTC.

This clone has just a few counts. The same CDR3 can be traced to other DNA sequences in this sample. The V and J genes are TRBV7-2 and TRBJ2-5; D gene uncertain. The CDR3 totals 11 residues. V lost 1 base and J 5 bases, leaving 2 bases between the germline ends. Germline CDR1 is SGHTA and CDR2 is FQGNSA. The DNA for the CDR3 is TGTGCCAGCAGCTTAGTGGAGACCCAGTACTTC. Amino acids: CASSLVETQYF.

The rearrangement links TRBV15 to TRBJ1-4, with 10 bases matching TRBD1. CDR1 is LNHNV, CDR2 YYDKDF, per germline (reference sequence). The CDR3 length is 15 residues. After removal of 3 bases from V and 10 bases from J, the junction contained 8 bases not matched to a gene. CDR3 bases: TGTGCCACCAGCAGCAGGGGACAGGGGCCCCGAAAACTGTTTTTT. It is translated as CATSSRGQGPRKLFF. The whole variable domain, filled in from reference TRBV15 and TRBJ1-4, reads DAMVIQNPRYQVTQFGKPVTLSCSQTLNHNVMYWYQQKSSQAPKLLFHYYDKDFNNEADTPDNFQSRRPNTSFCFLDIRSPGLGDTAMYLCATSSRGQGPRKLFFGSGTQLSVL.

The V call is TRBV2, the J call TRBJ2-5; D ambiguous. V was clipped by 7 bases and J by 5 bases, with 11 bases between them. Per the germline V gene, CDR1 is SNHLY and CDR2 is FYNNEI. The CDR3 is made up of 12 amino acids. The DNA for the CDR3 is TGTGCCAGCAAGGAAGCGAGCGAGACCCAGTACTTC. Translation gives CASKEASETQYF.